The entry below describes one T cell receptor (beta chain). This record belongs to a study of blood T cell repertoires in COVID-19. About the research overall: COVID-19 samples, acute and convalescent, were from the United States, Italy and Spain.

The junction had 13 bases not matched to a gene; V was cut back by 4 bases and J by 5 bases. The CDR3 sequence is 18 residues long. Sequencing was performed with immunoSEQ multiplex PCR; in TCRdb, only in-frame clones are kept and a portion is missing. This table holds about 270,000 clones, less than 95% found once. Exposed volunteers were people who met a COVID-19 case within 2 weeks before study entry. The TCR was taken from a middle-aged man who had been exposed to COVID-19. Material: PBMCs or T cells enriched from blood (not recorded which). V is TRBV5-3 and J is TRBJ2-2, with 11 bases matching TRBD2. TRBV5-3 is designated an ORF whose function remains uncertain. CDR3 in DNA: TGTGCCAGAAGCGTGCAGGTAGCGGGAGGGGGATATACCGGGGAGCTGTTTTTT. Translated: CARSVQVAGGGYTGELFF.